This section outlines one TCR beta chain sequence together with its context. As yet, its antigen is unknown. TCRdb reanalyzed the 5' RACE reads, giving one entry per CDR3 protein sequence and no DNA. The sample has 200,000 to 250,000 distinct CDR3 sequences. This record comes from a study of monozygotic twins with inflammatory bowel disease. Findings and caveats of the study: Especially with disease activity, IBD patients shared fewer clonotypes with others than healthy twins did.

The germline V gene encodes CDR1 LGHNA and CDR2 YNFKEQ. The CDR3 has 20 amino acids. This receptor was obtained from a human donor with ulcerative colitis or Crohn's disease, or a healthy co-twin of an affected twin (not recorded which). The chain recombines TRBV4-2 with TRBJ2-3; checking the TCRdb D call of TRBD1 is not possible without DNA. Sequencing was performed on blood. The CDR3 region is CASSQDLETGGFWGTDTQYF.